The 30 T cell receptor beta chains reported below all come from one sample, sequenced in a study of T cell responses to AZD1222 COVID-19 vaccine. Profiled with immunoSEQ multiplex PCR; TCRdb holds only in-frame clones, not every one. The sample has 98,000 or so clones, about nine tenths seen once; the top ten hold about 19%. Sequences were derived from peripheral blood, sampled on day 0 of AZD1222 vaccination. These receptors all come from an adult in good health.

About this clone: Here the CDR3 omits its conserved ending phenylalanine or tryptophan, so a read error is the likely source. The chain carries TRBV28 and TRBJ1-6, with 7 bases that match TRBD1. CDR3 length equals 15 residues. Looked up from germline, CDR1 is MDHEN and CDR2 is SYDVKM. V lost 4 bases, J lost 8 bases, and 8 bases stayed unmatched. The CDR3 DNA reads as TGTGCCAGCAGTTCTCTCTCAGGGGGGTATTCACCCCTCCACCTT. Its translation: CASSSLSGGYSPLHL.

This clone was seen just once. The CDR3 coding sequence is TGTGCCAGCAGTCTTCAGCACACTGAAGCTTTCTTT. Its protein product is CASSLQHTEAFF. The rearrangement links TRBV12-3 or TRBV12-4 to TRBJ1-1; D not resolved. Trimming stripped 5 bases from V and 3 bases from J, with 7 bases between. The CDR3 has 12 amino acids.

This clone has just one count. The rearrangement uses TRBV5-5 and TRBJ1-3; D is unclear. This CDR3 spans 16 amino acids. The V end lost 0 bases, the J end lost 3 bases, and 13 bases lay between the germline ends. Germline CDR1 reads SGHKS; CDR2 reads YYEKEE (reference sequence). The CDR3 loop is CASSLVFRPGGNTIYF. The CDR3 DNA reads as TGTGCCAGCAGCTTGGTGTTCAGGCCTGGTGGAAACACCATATATTTT.

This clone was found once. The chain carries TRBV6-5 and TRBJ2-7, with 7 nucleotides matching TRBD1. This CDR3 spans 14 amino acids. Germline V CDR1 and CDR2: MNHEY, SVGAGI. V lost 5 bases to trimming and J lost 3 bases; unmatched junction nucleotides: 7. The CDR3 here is CASSLRDRYYEQYF. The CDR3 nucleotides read TGTGCCAGCAGTCTCCGGGACAGATACTACGAGCAGTACTTC.

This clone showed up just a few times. The CDR3 reads CSVSGVMGSYEQYF. CDR3 nucleotide sequence: TGCAGCGTTTCAGGGGTCATGGGCTCCTACGAGCAGTACTTC. This chain joins TRBV29-1 and TRBJ2-7; possibly TRBD1 for D (6 bases). Germline assignment: CDR1 SQVTM and CDR2 ANQGSEA. The CDR3 covers 14 residues. Trimming removed 5 bases from V and 0 bases from J, with 14 bases in between.

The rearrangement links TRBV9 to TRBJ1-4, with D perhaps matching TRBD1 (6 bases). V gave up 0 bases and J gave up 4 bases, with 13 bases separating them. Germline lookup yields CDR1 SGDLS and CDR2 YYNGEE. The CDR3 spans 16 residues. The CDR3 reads CASSVGALDSNEKLFF. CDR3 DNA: TGTGCCAGCAGCGTAGGAGCTTTGGACAGTAATGAAAAACTGTTTTTT.

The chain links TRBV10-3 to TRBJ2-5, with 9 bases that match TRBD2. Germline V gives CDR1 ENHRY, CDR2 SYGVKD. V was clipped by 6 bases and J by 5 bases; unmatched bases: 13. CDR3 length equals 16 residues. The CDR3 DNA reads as TGTGCCATCAGCTCCTTGGGCGGGGGGGCACAGGAGACCCAGTACTTC. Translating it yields CAISSLGGGAQETQYF.

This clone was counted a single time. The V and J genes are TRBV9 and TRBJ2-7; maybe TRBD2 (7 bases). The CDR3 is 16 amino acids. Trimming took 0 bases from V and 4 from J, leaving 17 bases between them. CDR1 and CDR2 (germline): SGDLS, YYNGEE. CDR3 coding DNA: TGTGCCAGCAGCGTAGCTCGTCGGGGGGCGGGGTACGAGCAGTACTTC. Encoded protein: CASSVARRGAGYEQYF.

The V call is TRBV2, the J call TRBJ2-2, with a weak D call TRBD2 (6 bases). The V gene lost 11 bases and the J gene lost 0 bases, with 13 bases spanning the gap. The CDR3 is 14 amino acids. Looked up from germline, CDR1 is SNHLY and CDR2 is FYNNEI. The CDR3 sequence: CAGLFLANTGELFF. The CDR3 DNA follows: TGTGCCGGACTATTTTTGGCGAACACCGGGGAGCTGTTTTTT.

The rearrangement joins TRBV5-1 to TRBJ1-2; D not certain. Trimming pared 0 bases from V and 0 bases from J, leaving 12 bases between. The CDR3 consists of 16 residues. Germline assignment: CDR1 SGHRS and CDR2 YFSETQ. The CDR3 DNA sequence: TGCGCCAGCAGCTTGGCTTGGACGAAAGCTAACTATGGCTACACCTTC. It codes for CASSLAWTKANYGYTF.

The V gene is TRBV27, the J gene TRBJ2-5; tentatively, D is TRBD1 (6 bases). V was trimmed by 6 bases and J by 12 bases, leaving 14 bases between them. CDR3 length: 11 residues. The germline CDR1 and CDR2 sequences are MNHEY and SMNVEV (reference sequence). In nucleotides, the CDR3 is TGTGCCAGCAGCCTACAGGGTACTGAGTACTTC. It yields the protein CASSLQGTEYF.

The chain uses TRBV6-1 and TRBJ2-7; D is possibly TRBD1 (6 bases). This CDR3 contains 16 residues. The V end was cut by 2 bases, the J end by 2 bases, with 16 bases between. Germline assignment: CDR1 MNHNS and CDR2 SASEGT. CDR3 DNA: TGTGCCAGCAGTGAATCAGGGGCACTCGGGACCTACGAGCAGTACTTC. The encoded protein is CASSESGALGTYEQYF.

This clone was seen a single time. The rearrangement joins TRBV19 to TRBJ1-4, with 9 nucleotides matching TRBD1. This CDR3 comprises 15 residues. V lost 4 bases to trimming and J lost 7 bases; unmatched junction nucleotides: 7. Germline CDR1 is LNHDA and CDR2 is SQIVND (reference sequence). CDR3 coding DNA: TGTGCCAGTAGTAAGGGGACAGGGTATCCTGAAAAACTGTTTTTT. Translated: CASSKGTGYPEKLFF.

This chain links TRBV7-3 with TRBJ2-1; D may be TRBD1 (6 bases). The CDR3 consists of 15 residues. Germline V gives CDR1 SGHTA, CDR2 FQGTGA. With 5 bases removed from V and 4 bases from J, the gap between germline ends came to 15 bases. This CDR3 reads CASSPSGGQYNEQFF. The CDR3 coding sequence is TGTGCCAGCAGCCCCAGTGGGGGCCAATACAATGAGCAGTTCTTC.

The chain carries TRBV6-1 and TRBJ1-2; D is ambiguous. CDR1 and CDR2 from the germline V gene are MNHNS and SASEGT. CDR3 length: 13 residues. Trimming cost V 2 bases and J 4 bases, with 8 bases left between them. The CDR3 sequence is CASSEYRVYGYTF. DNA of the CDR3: TGTGCCAGCAGTGAATATAGGGTCTATGGCTACACCTTC.

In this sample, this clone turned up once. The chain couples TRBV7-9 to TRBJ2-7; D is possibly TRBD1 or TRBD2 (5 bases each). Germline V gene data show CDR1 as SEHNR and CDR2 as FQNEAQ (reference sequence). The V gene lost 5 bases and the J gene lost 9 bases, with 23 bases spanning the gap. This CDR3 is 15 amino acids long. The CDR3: CASSLSAAGQYRQYF. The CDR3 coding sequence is TGTGCCAGCAGCCTATCAGCGGCAGGGCAGTATCGGCAGTACTTC.

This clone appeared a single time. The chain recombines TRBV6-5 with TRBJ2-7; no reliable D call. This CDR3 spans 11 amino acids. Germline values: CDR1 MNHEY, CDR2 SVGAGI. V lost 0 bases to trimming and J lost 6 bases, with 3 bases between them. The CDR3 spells CASSYSGEQYF. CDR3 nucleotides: TGTGCCAGCAGTTACTCAGGCGAGCAGTACTTC.

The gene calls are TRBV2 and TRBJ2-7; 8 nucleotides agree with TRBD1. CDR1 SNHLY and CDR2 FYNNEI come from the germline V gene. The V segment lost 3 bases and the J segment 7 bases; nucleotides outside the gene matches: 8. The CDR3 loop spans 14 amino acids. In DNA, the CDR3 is TGTGCCAGCAGTGAGTCGCGACAGGGGTTGGAGCAGTACTTC. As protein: CASSESRQGLEQYF.

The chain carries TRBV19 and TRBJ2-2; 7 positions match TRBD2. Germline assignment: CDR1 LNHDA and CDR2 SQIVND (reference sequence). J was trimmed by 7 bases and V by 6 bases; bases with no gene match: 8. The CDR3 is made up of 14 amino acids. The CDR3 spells CASRWTSGNGELFF. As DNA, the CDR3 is TGTGCCAGTAGGTGGACTAGTGGAAACGGGGAGCTGTTTTTT.

The CDR3 coding sequence is TGTGCCAGCAGCCTCAAGGCAGGGAAGTACACTGAAGCTTTCTTT. Protein product: CASSLKAGKYTEAFF. J is TRBJ1-1 and V is TRBV7-2; a possible D gene is TRBD1 (5 bases). The CDR3 spans 15 residues. V dropped 5 bases and J dropped 3 bases, with 16 bases sitting between them. Germline assignment: CDR1 SGHTA and CDR2 FQGNSA.

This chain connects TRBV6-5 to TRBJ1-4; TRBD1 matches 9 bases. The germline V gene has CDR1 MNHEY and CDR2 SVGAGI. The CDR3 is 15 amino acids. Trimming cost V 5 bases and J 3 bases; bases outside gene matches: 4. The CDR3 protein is CASSTTGGANEKLFF. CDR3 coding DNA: TGTGCCAGCAGTACGACAGGGGGGGCTAATGAAAAACTGTTTTTT.

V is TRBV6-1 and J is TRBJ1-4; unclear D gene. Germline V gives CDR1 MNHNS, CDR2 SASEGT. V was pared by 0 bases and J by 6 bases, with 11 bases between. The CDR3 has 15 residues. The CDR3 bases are TGTGCCAGCAGTGAAGCCCTCGGGCGGGATGAAAAACTGTTTTTT. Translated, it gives CASSEALGRDEKLFF.

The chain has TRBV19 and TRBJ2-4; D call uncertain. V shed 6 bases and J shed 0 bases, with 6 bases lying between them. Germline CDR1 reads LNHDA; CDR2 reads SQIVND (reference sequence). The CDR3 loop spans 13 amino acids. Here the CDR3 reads CASSKLAKNIQYF. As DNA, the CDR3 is TGTGCCAGTAGCAAACTAGCCAAAAACATTCAGTACTTC.

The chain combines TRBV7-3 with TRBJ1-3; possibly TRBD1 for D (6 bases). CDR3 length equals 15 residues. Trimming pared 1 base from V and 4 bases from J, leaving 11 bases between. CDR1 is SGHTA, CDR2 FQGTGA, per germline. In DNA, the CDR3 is TGTGCCAGCAGCTTAAACGCGGGGGCCGGAAACACCATATATTTT. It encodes CASSLNAGAGNTIYF.

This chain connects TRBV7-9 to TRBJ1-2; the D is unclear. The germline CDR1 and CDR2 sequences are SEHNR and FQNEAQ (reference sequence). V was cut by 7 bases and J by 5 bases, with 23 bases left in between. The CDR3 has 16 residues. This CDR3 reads CASKLSGVWTPYGYTF. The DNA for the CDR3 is TGTGCCAGCAAGCTTAGTGGGGTCTGGACCCCATATGGCTACACCTTC.

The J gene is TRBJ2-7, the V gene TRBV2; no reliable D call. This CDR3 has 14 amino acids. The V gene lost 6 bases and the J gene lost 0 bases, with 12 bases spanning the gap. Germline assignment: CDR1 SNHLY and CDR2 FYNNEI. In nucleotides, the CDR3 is TGTGCCAGCAGGGCCCAGAAGAGCTCCTACGAGCAGTACTTC. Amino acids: CASRAQKSSYEQYF.

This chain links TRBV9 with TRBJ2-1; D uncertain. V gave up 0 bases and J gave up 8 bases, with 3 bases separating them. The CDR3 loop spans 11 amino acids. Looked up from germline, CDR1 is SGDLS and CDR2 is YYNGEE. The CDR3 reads CASSVDHEQFF. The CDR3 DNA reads TGTGCCAGCAGCGTAGATCATGAGCAGTTCTTC.

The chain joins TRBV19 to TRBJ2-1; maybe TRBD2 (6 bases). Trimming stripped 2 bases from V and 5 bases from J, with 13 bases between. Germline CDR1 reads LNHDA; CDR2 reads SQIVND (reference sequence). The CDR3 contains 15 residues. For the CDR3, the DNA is TGTGCCAGTAGTATACTAGTGGGGGGAAACAATGAGCAGTTCTTC. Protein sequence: CASSILVGGNNEQFF. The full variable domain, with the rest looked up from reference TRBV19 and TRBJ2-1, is DGGITQSPKYLFRKEGQNVTLSCEQNLNHDAMYWYRQDPGQGLRLIYYSQIVNDFQKGDIAEGYSVSREKKESFPLTVTSAQKNPTAFYLCASSILVGGNNEQFFGPGTRLTVL.

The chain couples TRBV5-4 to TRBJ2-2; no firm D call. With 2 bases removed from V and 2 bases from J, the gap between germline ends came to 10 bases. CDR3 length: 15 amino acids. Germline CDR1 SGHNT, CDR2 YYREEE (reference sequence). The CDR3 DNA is TGTGCCAGCAGCTTAAAAGCAGGCAACACCGGGGAGCTGTTTTTT. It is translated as CASSLKAGNTGELFF.

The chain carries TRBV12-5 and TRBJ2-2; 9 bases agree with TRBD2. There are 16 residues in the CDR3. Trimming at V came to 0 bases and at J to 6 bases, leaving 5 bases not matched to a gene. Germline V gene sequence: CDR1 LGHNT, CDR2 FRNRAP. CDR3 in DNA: TGTGCTAGTGGTTTGGTAGTAGCGGGGGTTGCCGGGGAGCTGTTTTTT. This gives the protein CASGLVVAGVAGELFF.